This is a list of T cell receptor beta chains from one sample in a study of T-cell memory formation after mild COVID-19. TCRdb recomputed calls from the 5' RACE reads with MiXCR, one row per CDR3 protein. The data show 450,000 to 650,000 distinct CDR3 sequences, around 21% seen once. The specimen was PBMCs or a T cell subset sorted from them (not recorded which). Source of these receptors: an adult woman who had mild COVID-19 (a few samples of this study predate the infection). Cell type and time point are not known. Each CDR3 is given with its conserved first and last residue. D genes are given only for firm matches. Size values are once, few and many counts, or a class for expanded clones, and some rows have none.

V gene	J gene	D gene	clone size	CDR3 DNA	CDR3 protein
TRBV7-9	TRBJ2-5	TRBD1	few	TGTGCCAGCAGCTTCGCCCGGGACAGGTACCAAGAGACCCAGTACTTC	CASSFARDRYQETQYF
TRBV6-2/TRBV6-3	TRBJ1-1	-	-	TGTGCCAGCGCTTCGTCCTCGCGAGAAGCTTTCTTT	CASASSSREAFF
TRBV20-1	TRBJ2-3	-	many	TGCAGTGCCTCAAGAAATACGCAGTATTTT	CSASRNTQYF
TRBV27	TRBJ2-3	-	-	TGTGCCAGCAGCCCCAAGGGGCAGATTCGGAAGGATACGCAGTATTTT	CASSPKGQIRKDTQYF
TRBV20-1	TRBJ1-5	-	-	TGCAGTGCTCCCCGCGGGGGGGATGCTAGCAATCAGCCCCAGCATTTT	CSAPRGGDASNQPQHF
TRBV12-3/TRBV12-4	TRBJ1-5	-	many	TGTGCCAGCAGCAAAGGGACGGGCAATCAGCCCCAGCATTTT	CASSKGTGNQPQHF
TRBV6-2/TRBV6-3	TRBJ2-1	-	-	TGTGCCAGCAGTTATTGGGAGTTCTACAATGAGCAGTTCTTC	CASSYWEFYNEQFF
TRBV7-3	TRBJ1-6	-	-	TGTGCCAGCAGCTTAACACCGGGCGCGGGATATAATTCACCCCTCCACTTT	CASSLTPGAGYNSPLHF
TRBV5-1	TRBJ1-1	-	-	TGCGCCAGCAGCTTGGAGGCCATGAACACTGAAGCTTTCTTT	CASSLEAMNTEAFF
TRBV6-4	TRBJ2-1	TRBD1	many	TGTGCCAGCAGTGAGAAGACAGGGGCGAGCAATGAGCAGTTCTTC	CASSEKTGASNEQFF
TRBV7-9	TRBJ2-7	-	-	TGTGCCAGCAGCTTAGGGTTAGGGCCCTACGAGCAGTACTTC	CASSLGLGPYEQYF
TRBV5-1	TRBJ2-1	-	-	TGCGCCAGCAGAGGGGTTGAGCAGTTCTTC	CASRGVEQFF
TRBV7-3	TRBJ2-3	TRBD1	-	TGTGCCAGCAGCTTCATTCGGACAGGGGGGGACACAGATACGCAGTATTTT	CASSFIRTGGDTDTQYF
TRBV5-1	TRBJ2-1	TRBD2	few	TGCGCCAGCAGCCTTTGGTCCCCGGAAGCGGGGGGCCCGAACAATGAGCAGTTCTTC	CASSLWSPEAGGPNNEQFF
TRBV20-1	TRBJ1-1	-	once	TGCAGTGCTTATCAAGATGGCCAGCTAGCGAACACTGAAGCTTTCTTT	CSAYQDGQLANTEAFF
TRBV20-1	TRBJ1-2	-	-	TGCAGTGCCCCACCCTCAGGCGACTATGGCTACACCTTC	CSAPPSGDYGYTF
TRBV7-9	TRBJ2-7	-	few	TGTGCCAGCAGCCCGGGGGGACAGTTCTACGAGCAGTACTTC	CASSPGGQFYEQYF
TRBV6-2/TRBV6-3	TRBJ2-7	-	few	TGTGCCAGCAGTTACCTCGACAGGATCTACGAGCAGTACTTC	CASSYLDRIYEQYF
TRBV7-9	TRBJ2-2	-	many	TGTGCCAGCAGCAGCCCCTCGAGGTCCCCGAACACCGGGGAGCTGTTTTTT	CASSSPSRSPNTGELFF
TRBV4-3	TRBJ2-1	-	-	TGCGCCAGCAGCCAGAACGGGCTTTCTGAGCAGTTCTTC	CASSQNGLSEQFF
TRBV19	TRBJ2-5	-	-	TGTGCCAGTAGTATAGCTGGAGAGACCCAGTACTTC	CASSIAGETQYF
TRBV28	TRBJ2-7	-	-	TGTGCCAGCAGTTTTTCCCCTCAATACGAGCAGTACTTC	CASSFSPQYEQYF
TRBV4-2	TRBJ2-5	-	few	TGTGCCAGCAGTGACAGGAGGGAGACCCAGTACTTC	CASSDRRETQYF
TRBV11-3	TRBJ2-1	-	few	TGTGCCAGCAGCTTAGACAGTCTGGGGCGGTACAATGAGCAGTTCTTC	CASSLDSLGRYNEQFF
TRBV30	TRBJ2-5	-	few	TGTGCCTGGAGTGTATTCGGGAAGGAGACCCAGTACTTC	CAWSVFGKETQYF
TRBV20-1	TRBJ2-7	TRBD2	-	TGCAGTGCTAGAGTGGGCGGGAGTTCGTACGAGCAGTACTTC	CSARVGGSSYEQYF
TRBV4-1	TRBJ2-5	-	once	TGCGCCAGCAGCCAAGATCGACCAGGGATGGGGCAAGAGACCCAGTACTTC	CASSQDRPGMGQETQYF
TRBV5-1	TRBJ2-5	TRBD1	-	TGCGCCAGCAGCTTGGCCCGGACAGGTAGAGAGACCCAGTACTTC	CASSLARTGRETQYF
TRBV9	TRBJ2-6	-	few	TGTGCCAGCCGAGCTGTCTCTGGGGCCAACGTCCTGACTTTC	CASRAVSGANVLTF
TRBV7-2	TRBJ1-2	TRBD1	many	TGTGCCAGCAGCCGGGACAGGGGGCATGGCTACACCTTC	CASSRDRGHGYTF
TRBV2	TRBJ2-5	-	few	TGTGCCAGCACCTCAACACGAGGGGTGCGGGAGACCCAGTACTTC	CASTSTRGVRETQYF
TRBV7-9	TRBJ1-2	-	-	TGTGCCAGCAGCTTAATCCAGGGAGGCTACACCTTC	CASSLIQGGYTF
TRBV24-1	TRBJ2-1	TRBD1	few	TGTGCCACCGGGCAGGGGGCAAACAATGAGCAGTTCTTC	CATGQGANNEQFF
TRBV5-1	TRBJ2-5	-	few	TGCGCCAGCAGCTTGACGCCTCAAGAGACCCAGTACTTC	CASSLTPQETQYF
TRBV19	TRBJ2-7	-	few	TGTGCCAGTAGCCCTCGCGGGACCGAGCAGTACTTC	CASSPRGTEQYF
TRBV12-3/TRBV12-4	TRBJ1-4	-	-	TGTGCCAGCAGTCAACTTGGGAGGGAACTGTTTTTT	CASSQLGRELFF
TRBV4-3	TRBJ2-2	-	few	TGCGCCAGCAGCCAACATGGCGCAGCCGGGGAGCTGTTTTTT	CASSQHGAAGELFF